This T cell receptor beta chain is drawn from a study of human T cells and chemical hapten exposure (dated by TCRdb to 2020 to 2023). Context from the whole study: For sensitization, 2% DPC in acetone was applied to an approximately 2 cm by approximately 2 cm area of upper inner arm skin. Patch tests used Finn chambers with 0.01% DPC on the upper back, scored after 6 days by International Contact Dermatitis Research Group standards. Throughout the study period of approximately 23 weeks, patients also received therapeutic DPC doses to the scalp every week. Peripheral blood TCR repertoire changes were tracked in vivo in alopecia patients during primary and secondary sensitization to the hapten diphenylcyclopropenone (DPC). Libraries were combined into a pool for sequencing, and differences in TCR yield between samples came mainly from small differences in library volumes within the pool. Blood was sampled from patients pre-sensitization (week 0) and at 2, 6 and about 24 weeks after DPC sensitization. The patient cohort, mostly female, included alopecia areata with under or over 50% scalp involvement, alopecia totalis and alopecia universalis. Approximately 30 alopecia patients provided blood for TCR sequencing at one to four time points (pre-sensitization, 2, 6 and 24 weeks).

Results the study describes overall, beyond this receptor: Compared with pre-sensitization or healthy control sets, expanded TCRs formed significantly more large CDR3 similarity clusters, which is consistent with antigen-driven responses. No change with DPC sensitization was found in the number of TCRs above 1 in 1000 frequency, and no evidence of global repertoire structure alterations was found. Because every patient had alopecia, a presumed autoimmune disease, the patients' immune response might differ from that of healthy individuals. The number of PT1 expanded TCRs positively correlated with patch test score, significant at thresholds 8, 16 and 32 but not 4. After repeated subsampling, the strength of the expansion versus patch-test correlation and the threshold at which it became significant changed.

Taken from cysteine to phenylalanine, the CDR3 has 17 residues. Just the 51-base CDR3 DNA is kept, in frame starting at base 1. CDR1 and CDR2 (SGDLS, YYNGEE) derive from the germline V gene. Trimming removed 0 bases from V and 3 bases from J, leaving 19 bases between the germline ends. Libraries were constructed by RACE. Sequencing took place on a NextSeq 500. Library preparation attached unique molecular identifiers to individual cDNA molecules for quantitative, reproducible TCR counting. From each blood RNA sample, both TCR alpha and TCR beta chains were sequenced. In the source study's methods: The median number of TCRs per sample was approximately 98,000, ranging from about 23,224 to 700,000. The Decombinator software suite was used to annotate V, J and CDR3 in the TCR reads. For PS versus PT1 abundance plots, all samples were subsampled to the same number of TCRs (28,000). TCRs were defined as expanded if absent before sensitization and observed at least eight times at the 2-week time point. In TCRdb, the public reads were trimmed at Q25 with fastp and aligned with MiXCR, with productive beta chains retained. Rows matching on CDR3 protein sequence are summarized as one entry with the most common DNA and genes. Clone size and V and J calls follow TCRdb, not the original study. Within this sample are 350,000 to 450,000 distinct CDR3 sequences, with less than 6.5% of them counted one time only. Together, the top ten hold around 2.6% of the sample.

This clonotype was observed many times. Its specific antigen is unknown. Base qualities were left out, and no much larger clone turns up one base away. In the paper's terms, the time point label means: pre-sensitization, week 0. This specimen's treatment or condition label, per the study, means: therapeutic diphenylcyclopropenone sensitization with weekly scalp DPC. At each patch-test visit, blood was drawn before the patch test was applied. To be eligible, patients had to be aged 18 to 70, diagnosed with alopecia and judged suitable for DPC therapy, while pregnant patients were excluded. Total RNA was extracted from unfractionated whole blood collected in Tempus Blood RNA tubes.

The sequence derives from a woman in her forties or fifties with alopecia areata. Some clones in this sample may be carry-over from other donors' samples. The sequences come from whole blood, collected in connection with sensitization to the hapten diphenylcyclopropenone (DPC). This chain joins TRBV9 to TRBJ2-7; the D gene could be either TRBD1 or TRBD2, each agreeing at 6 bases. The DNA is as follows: TGTGCCAGCAGCGTAGAAGGAGGGGACATACCCTTCTACGAGCAGTACTTC. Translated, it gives CASSVEGGDIPFYEQYF.